This T cell receptor beta chain was documented in a study of T cells in Graves' hyperthyroidism and ophthalmopathy. General study results and limits: Ophthalmopathy prediction by the model preceded onset by a median roughly 6 months.

This clonotype was counted only a few times. Antigen specificity is unknown. If no ophthalmopathy progression occurred within 18 months, Graves' hyperthyroidism was stable. The study left out patients who had uncontrolled infection, other autoimmune disease, pregnancy or lactation. Diagnoses were made from clinical symptoms, serum measures (thyroxine and TRAb), thyroid ultrasound and orbital computed tomography. The CDR3 runs 18 residues. V lost 4 bases to trimming and J lost 6 bases; unmatched junction nucleotides: 15. CDR1 and CDR2 (germline): SGDLS, YYNGEE. TCR beta CDR3 regions were amplified from RNA transcripts. HTBI primers were used for first-round RT-PCR of the TCR CDR3. MiXCR, run by TCRdb on the multiplex PCR reads, gives a single entry per CDR3 protein. The sample carries approximately 560,000 distinct CDR3 sequences, 35% to 55% recorded once.

The genes are TRBV9 and TRBJ1-4; TRBD1 matches 10 bases. The receptor comes from a woman under 30 with Graves' hyperthyroidism. Specimen: peripheral blood or thyroid tissue (not recorded which). The CDR3 DNA reads as TGTGCCAGCAGCCCAGGGTCCCGGGACAGGGGAGGTGATGAAAAACTGTTTTTT. It codes for CASSPGSRDRGGDEKLFF. Combining the CDR3 with reference TRBV9 and TRBJ1-4 gives the whole variable domain DSGVTQTPKHLITATGQRVTLRCSPRSGDLSVYWYQQSLDQGLQFLIQYYNGEERAKGNILERFSAQQFPDLHSELNLSSLELGDSALYFCASSPGSRDRGGDEKLFFGSGTQLSVL.